This record covers a single TCR beta chain. Antigen unknown. The entry originates in a study of monozygotic twins with inflammatory bowel disease. Whole-study findings and limits: Some repertoire variability may stem from patients' differing immunosuppressive treatments. Neither one strong signal nor one clonotype associated with IBD was supported. No difference was seen in repertoire similarity between concordant and discordant twins, possibly from limited power.

Eight distinct reactions (per sample) were used to make the cDNA. Each CDR3 protein gets one entry in TCRdb, which reprocessed the 5' RACE reads and gives no DNA. This listing includes some 300,000 distinct CDR3 sequences. This CDR3 has 16 amino acids. The germline gives CDR1 DFQATT, CDR2 SNEGSKA (reference sequence). The genes are TRBV20-1 and TRBJ2-3. The specimen sequenced was blood. The receptor was isolated from a human donor with ulcerative colitis or Crohn's disease, or a healthy co-twin of an affected twin (not recorded which). The chain's CDR3 is CSARDLRLMKSDTQYF.